The sequence of this T cell receptor (beta chain) was determined in a study of cytomegalovirus exposure and HLA in healthy donors. Notes on the study in general: Researchers catalogued under 200 TCR beta chains as cytomegalovirus-associated.

This clone came up once. Its target is unknown. Germline V gene lookup returns CDR1 KGHSH and CDR2 LQKENI. This CDR3 region has 14 residues. Trimming shortened V by 0 bases and J by 1 base, and 6 bases separated the two germline ends. The PCR ran on 60 Vbeta and 13 Jbeta primers. The protocol was immunoSEQ multiplex PCR, while the TCRdb copy is restricted to in-frame clones and leaves out a portion. The sample lists some 150,000 clones, around three quarters occurring once. Source material: PBMCs. The V call is TRBV18, the J call TRBJ1-1; D gene unclear. This TCR was sampled from a woman in her sixties in good health and CMV-seropositive. CDR3 in DNA: TGTGCCAGCTCACCACCGCTACCGAACACTGAAGCTTTCTTT. Translating it yields CASSPPLPNTEAFF. Full variable domain (rest looked up from reference TRBV18 and TRBJ1-1): NAGVMQNPRHLVRRRGQEARLRCSPMKGHSHVYWYRQLPEEGLKFMVYLQKENIIDESGMPKERFSAEFPKEGPSILRIQQVVRGDSAAYFCASSPPLPNTEAFFGQGTRLTVV.